This T cell receptor beta chain was sequenced during a study of brain T cells in children with intractable seizures. The sequenced cases were selected for having the highest brain T cell transcript signatures. Some clones are missing from TCRdb's copy, which holds only in-frame ones; the method was immunoSEQ multiplex PCR. The table lists about 80,000 clones, 90% to 95% of them singletons. Trimming took 8 bases from V and 8 from J, leaving 15 bases between them. CDR1 is MRHNA and CDR2 is SNTAGT in the germline V gene. CDR3 length equals 13 residues. To note about this clone: The antigen is unknown.

General observations from the study: HCMV serostatus was not known, and viral specificity came from CDR3 similarity only. Pre-surgery blood may have been undersampled, hiding some clones.

The chain joins TRBV6-4 to TRBJ1-4, with D perhaps matching TRBD1 (6 bases). This sequence was found in a girl aged 2-10 years with Rasmussen encephalitis and intractable seizures. The sequencing used peripheral blood, collected at surgery. The CDR3 DNA sequence: TGTGCCAGCGCAGGGGAGGCAGGGGAAAAACTGTTTTTT. Its translation is CASAGEAGEKLFF.